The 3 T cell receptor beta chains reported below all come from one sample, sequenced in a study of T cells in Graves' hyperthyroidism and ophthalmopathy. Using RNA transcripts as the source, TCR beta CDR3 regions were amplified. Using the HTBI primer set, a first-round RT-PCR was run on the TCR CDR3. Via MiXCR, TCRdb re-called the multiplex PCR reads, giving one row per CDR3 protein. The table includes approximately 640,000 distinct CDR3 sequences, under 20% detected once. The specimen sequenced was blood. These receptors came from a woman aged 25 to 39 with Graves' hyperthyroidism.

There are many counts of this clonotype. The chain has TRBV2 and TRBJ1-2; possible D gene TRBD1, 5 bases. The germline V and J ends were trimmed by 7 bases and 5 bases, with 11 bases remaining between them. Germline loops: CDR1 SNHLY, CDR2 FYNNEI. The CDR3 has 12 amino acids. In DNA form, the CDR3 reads TGTGCCAGCACGCAGGGACCGTATGGCTACACCTTC. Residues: CASTQGPYGYTF.

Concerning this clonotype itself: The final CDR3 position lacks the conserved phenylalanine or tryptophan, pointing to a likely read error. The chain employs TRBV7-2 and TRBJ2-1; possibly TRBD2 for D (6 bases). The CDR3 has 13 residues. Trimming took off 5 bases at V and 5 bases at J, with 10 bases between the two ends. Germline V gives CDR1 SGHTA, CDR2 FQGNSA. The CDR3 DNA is TGTGCCAGCAGCCTACGGGGGAACAATGAGCAGTTCTCC. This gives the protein CASSLRGNNEQFS.

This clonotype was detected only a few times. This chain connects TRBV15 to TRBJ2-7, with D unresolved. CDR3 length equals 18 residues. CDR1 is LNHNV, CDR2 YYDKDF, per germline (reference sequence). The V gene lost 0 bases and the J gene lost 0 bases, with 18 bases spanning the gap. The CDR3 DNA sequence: TGTGCCACCAGCAGAGATGTTTCAAGCCGCGGATTCTCCTACGAGCAGTACTTC. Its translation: CATSRDVSSRGFSYEQYF.